Listed here are 14 T cell receptor beta chains from one sample, sequenced in a study of T-cell memory formation after mild COVID-19. In TCRdb, the 5' RACE reads were re-called with MiXCR into one record per CDR3 protein. Seen here are just under 550,000 distinct CDR3 sequences, roughly 22% observed once, and the top ten hold under 15%. Sequencing was performed on PBMCs or a T cell subset sorted from them (not recorded which). These receptors all come from an adult woman who had mild COVID-19 (a few samples of this study predate the infection). Cell type and time point are not known.

This clonotype showed up just a few times. The chain carries TRBV12-3 or TRBV12-4 and TRBJ2-2; 7 bases are a match to TRBD1. CDR3 size: 15 residues. The junction had 6 bases not matched to a gene; V was cut back by 7 bases and J by 1 base. In nucleotides, the CDR3 is TGTGCCAGCACCCCCGGGACAGTGAACACCGGGGAGCTGTTTTTT. Its protein is CASTPGTVNTGELFF.

This clonotype was counted a few times. The rearrangement links TRBV5-5 to TRBJ2-1; no definite D call. Per the germline V gene, CDR1 is SGHKS and CDR2 is YYEKEE (reference sequence). V lost 1 base and J lost 7, with 3 bases in between. The CDR3 length is 11 residues. CDR3 sequence (DNA): TGTGCCAGCAGCTTGCAGAATGAGCAGTTCTTC. This gives the protein CASSLQNEQFF.

Only a few counts were recorded for this clonotype. The gene calls are TRBV2 and TRBJ2-7; the match to TRBD2 covers 14 bases. The CDR3 covers 13 residues. The V gene end was trimmed by 9 bases and the J gene end by 8 bases; junction bases not matched to a gene: 6. Germline values: CDR1 SNHLY, CDR2 FYNNEI. CDR3 DNA: TGTGCCAGGGGGACTAGCGGGAGCAACCAGCAGTACTTC. Its protein product is CARGTSGSNQQYF.

As for this clonotype: At one end, the junction sequence differs from germline, possibly due to a read error. The chain couples TRBV28 to TRBJ2-7; D may match TRBD1 or TRBD2 (5 bases each). The CDR3 covers 16 residues. From germline, CDR1 is MDHEN and CDR2 SYDVKM. The CDR3 loop reads CASSWAPGRISYGQYF. DNA of the CDR3: TGTGCCAGCAGTTGGGCTCCGGGACGGATTAGTTACGGGCAGTACTTC.

This clonotype has only a few counts. V is TRBV5-1 and J is TRBJ2-1; 7 bases map to TRBD2. In germline, CDR1 is SGHRS, CDR2 YFSETQ. The CDR3 consists of 17 residues. The J segment lost 2 bases and the V segment lost 0 bases, leaving 8 bases of the junction unmatched. The CDR3 nucleotides are TGCGCCAGCAGCTTGGCGGGAGCTAGCGGAGCCTACAATGAGCAGTTCTTC. Translating gives CASSLAGASGAYNEQFF. Full variable domain (outside the CDR3, taken from reference TRBV5-1 and TRBJ2-1): KAGVTQTPRYLIKTRGQQVTLSCSPISGHRSVSWYQQTPGQGLQFLFEYFSETQRNKGNFPGRFSGRQFSNSRSEMNVSTLELGDSALYLCASSLAGASGAYNEQFFGPGTRLTVL.

The gene calls are TRBV12-3 or TRBV12-4 and TRBJ2-7; TRBD1 matches at 11 bases. The V gene end was trimmed by 5 bases and the J gene end by 3 bases; junction bases not matched to a gene: 6. The CDR3 runs to 15 residues. Here the CDR3 DNA reads TGTGCCAGCAGTGTGTATGGGACAGGGGGCTACGAGCAGTACTTC. Translating gives CASSVYGTGGYEQYF.

The chain carries TRBV29-1 and TRBJ2-7; 10 bases fit TRBD1. The CDR3 has 15 residues. Germline V gene lookup returns CDR1 SQVTM and CDR2 ANQGSEA. Germline trimming cut 3 bases from V and 3 bases from J; bases unmatched to any gene: 8. CDR3 in amino acids: CSVEGTGVAGYEQYF. The CDR3 DNA is TGCAGCGTTGAGGGGACAGGGGTCGCGGGCTACGAGCAGTACTTC.

The V call is TRBV4-1, the J call TRBJ1-5; D is uncertain. Germline V gives CDR1 MGHRA, CDR2 YSYEKL. The CDR3 covers 13 residues. Trimming stripped 0 bases from V and 7 bases from J, with 7 bases between. The CDR3 DNA follows: TGCGCCAGCAGCCAAGAGAGTGGGCAGCCCCAGCATTTT. Its translation: CASSQESGQPQHF.

In this sample, this clonotype turned up a few times. V gene TRBV12-3 or TRBV12-4 combines with J gene TRBJ1-1; D may be TRBD1 (5 bases). Trimming left V 0 bases short and J 6 bases short, with 5 bases between. CDR3 length: 12 residues. The CDR3 DNA reads as TGTGCCAGCAGTTTAGCCAGGGCTGAAGCTTTCTTT. The encoded protein is CASSLARAEAFF.

The rearrangement joins TRBV12-3 or TRBV12-4 to TRBJ2-7; a possible D gene is TRBD2 (5 bases). This CDR3 contains 12 residues. V lost 6 bases and J lost 7, with 13 bases in between. The DNA of the CDR3 is TGTGCCAGCAGGACGGTTGGCGGGGAGCAGTACTTC. Encoded protein: CASRTVGGEQYF.

This chain connects TRBV7-2 to TRBJ2-7, with 13 bases that match TRBD2. The CDR3 runs to 14 residues. V lost 6 bases to trimming and J lost 6 bases; unmatched junction nucleotides: 5. CDR1 is SGHTA and CDR2 is FQGNSA in the germline V gene. CDR3 sequence reads: CASSLGLAGIEQYF. The CDR3 DNA sequence: TGTGCCAGCAGTTTGGGACTAGCGGGAATCGAGCAGTACTTC.

V usage is TRBV6-2 or TRBV6-3 and J usage is TRBJ2-5; 7 positions match TRBD2. CDR1 and CDR2 from the germline V gene are MNHEY and SVGEGT. The CDR3 contains 15 residues. V gave up 7 bases and J gave up 5 bases; unmatched junction bases: 13. The CDR3 DNA follows: TGTGCCAGCACTCGGTGGGGGGAGCGGGATGAGACCCAGTACTTC. Encoded protein: CASTRWGERDETQYF.

This clonotype was picked up a small number of times. The chain is built from TRBV6-6 and TRBJ2-7, with D perhaps matching TRBD2 (5 bases). V gave up 7 bases and J gave up 1 base, with 11 bases separating them. The CDR3 extends over 13 amino acids. Germline CDR1 is MNHNY and CDR2 is SVGAGI (reference sequence). The CDR3 bases are TGTGCCAGCATGGGAGAGGTATCCTACGAGCAGTACTTC. Encoded protein: CASMGEVSYEQYF.

This sequence joins TRBV7-8 and TRBJ2-5; TRBD1 is a possible D gene (5 bases). CDR1 and CDR2 from the germline V gene are SGHVS and FQNEAQ. The CDR3 consists of 14 residues. V dropped 4 bases and J dropped 1 base, with 10 bases sitting between them. This CDR3 reads CASSSTVLQETQYF. In nucleotides, the CDR3 is TGTGCCAGCAGCTCGACAGTACTCCAAGAGACCCAGTACTTC.